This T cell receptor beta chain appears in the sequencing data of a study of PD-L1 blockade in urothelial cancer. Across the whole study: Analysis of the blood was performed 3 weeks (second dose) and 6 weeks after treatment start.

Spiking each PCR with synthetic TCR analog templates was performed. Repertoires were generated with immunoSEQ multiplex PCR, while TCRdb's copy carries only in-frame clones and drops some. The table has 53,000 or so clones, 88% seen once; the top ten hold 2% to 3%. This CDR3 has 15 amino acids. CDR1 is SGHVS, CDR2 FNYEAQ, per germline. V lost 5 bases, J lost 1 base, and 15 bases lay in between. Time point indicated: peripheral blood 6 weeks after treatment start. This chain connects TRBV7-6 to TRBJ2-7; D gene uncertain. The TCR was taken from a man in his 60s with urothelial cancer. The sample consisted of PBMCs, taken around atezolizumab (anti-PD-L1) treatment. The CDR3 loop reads CASSLNPGGSYEQYF. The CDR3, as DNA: TGTGCCAGCAGCCTGAACCCGGGTGGGTCCTACGAGCAGTACTTC.